This T cell receptor beta chain stems from a study of blood T cell repertoires in COVID-19. Study context: The United States, Italy and Spain were the sources of the acute and convalescent COVID-19 samples.

This clone was counted once. The CDR3 sequence is 12 residues long. V trimming: 1 base; J trimming: 11 bases; junction bases outside the gene matches: 7. CDR1 and CDR2 (germline): GTSNPN, SVGIG (reference sequence). Assay: immunoSEQ multiplex PCR; the TCRdb copy retains only in-frame clones and omits some. The table has 300,000 to 350,000 clones, 70% to 90% seen once. The sample was PBMCs or T cells enriched from blood (not recorded which). This receptor was taken from a man aged 25 to 40 who had recovered from COVID-19. The chain couples TRBV30 to TRBJ1-1, with 7 bases that match TRBD1. CDR3 protein: CAWSEGQAWAFF. The CDR3 bases are TGTGCCTGGAGTGAAGGACAGGCTTGGGCTTTCTTT.